The 21 T cell receptor beta chains in this list originate from one sample, sequenced in a study of blood T cell repertoires in COVID-19. Clones were read by immunoSEQ multiplex PCR, and TCRdb kept only the in-frame ones, dropping some. The sample shows approximately 100,000 clones, 65% to 90% of them seen only once. Material for sequencing was peripheral blood. Every receptor here comes from a man aged 65-85 years with active or convalescent COVID-19.

This CDR3 is CASSLGVQGREQYF. The CDR3 DNA is TGTGCCAGCAGCTTAGGGGTGCAGGGCAGAGAGCAGTACTTC. This rearrangement joins TRBV7-9 to TRBJ2-7, with D possibly TRBD1 on 5 matching bases. CDR3 size: 14 residues. V lost 1 base, J lost 7 bases, and 14 bases lay in between. The germline V gene encodes CDR1 SEHNR and CDR2 FQNEAQ (reference sequence).

A few counts support this clone. The genes are TRBV5-4 and TRBJ2-7, with D uncertain. The V end was cut by 4 bases, the J end by 0 bases, with 5 bases between. The CDR3 spans 12 residues. Germline CDR1 reads SGHNT; CDR2 reads YYREEE (reference sequence). This CDR3 reads CASSPGSYEQYF. CDR3 nucleotides: TGTGCCAGCAGCCCCGGCTCCTACGAGCAGTACTTC. Variable domain in full (rest from reference TRBV5-4 and TRBJ2-7): ETGVTQSPTHLIKTRGQQVTLRCSSQSGHNTVSWYQQALGQGPQFIFQYYREEENGRGNFPPRFSGLQFPNYSSELNVNALELDDSALYLCASSPGSYEQYFGPGTRLTVT.

V gene TRBV2 combines with J gene TRBJ2-2, with TRBD1 identical over 7 bases. V dropped 4 bases and J dropped 6; count of bases not matched to a gene: 5. The CDR3 has 14 residues. Germline V gene lookup returns CDR1 SNHLY and CDR2 FYNNEI. CDR3 region: CASSAQGLAGELFF. CDR3 DNA: TGTGCCAGCAGTGCACAGGGGTTGGCCGGGGAGCTGTTTTTT.

V usage is TRBV27 and J usage is TRBJ1-5, with TRBD1 as a possible D gene (6 bases). The CDR3 has 15 amino acids. CDR1 MNHEY and CDR2 SMNVEV come from the germline V gene (reference sequence). The V and J ends lost 3 bases and 3 bases respectively, with 12 bases between them. In nucleotides, the CDR3 is TGTGCCAGCAGTTTCTCGGACAGACTCAATCAGCCCCAGCATTTT. It is translated as CASSFSDRLNQPQHF.

This sequence joins TRBV6-5 and TRBJ1-2; 7 nucleotides agree with TRBD1. V shed 6 bases and J 3 bases; nucleotides not matched to a gene: 10. Germline CDR1 and CDR2: MNHEY and SVGAGI. CDR3 length: 15 amino acids. The CDR3 protein is CASSQQQGSDYGYTF. CDR3 DNA: TGTGCCAGCAGCCAACAACAGGGGTCTGACTATGGCTACACCTTC.

The chain joins TRBV7-6 to TRBJ1-6, with D unclear. CDR1 is SGHVS, CDR2 FNYEAQ, per germline. V was clipped by 1 base and J by 0 bases, with 16 bases between them. The CDR3 sequence is 19 residues long. The CDR3 DNA reads TGTGCCAGCAGCTTAGGCGGCGGCATCGGCCGCTCCTATAATTCACCCCTCCACTTT. It encodes CASSLGGGIGRSYNSPLHF.

DNA of the CDR3: TGCGCCAGCAGCCCCGAACCCCAGGGGGCTCCTTACGAGCAGTACTTC. It codes for CASSPEPQGAPYEQYF. The chain has TRBV4-1 and TRBJ2-7; TRBD1 aligns across 8 bases. This CDR3 is 16 amino acids long. CDR1 and CDR2 from the germline V gene are MGHRA and YSYEKL. After removal of 4 bases from V and 4 bases from J, the junction contained 12 bases not matched to a gene.

This clone was counted between two and nine times. The rearrangement links TRBV3-1 (or the pseudogene TRBV3-2) to TRBJ2-3; a weak D match, TRBD2 (6 bases). The V end was cut by 4 bases, the J end by 6 bases, with 14 bases between. The CDR3 is 14 amino acids. The germline V gene encodes CDR1 LGHDT and CDR2 YNNKEL (reference sequence). In DNA, the CDR3 is TGTGCCAGCAGCCCGGGACTCTGGGGCGATACGCAGTATTTT. Amino acid sequence: CASSPGLWGDTQYF.

The genes are TRBV7-2 and TRBJ2-7, with D possibly matching TRBD2 (5 bases). Germline lookup yields CDR1 SGHTA and CDR2 FQGNSA. The CDR3 is 15 amino acids. V gave up 2 bases and J gave up 2 bases, with 13 bases separating them. The chain's CDR3 is CASSLTFGVPYEQYF. As DNA, the CDR3 is TGTGCCAGCAGCTTAACCTTCGGGGTTCCCTACGAGCAGTACTTC.

The gene calls are TRBV5-1 and TRBJ1-2, with TRBD1 identical over 7 bases. CDR1 and CDR2 from the germline V gene are SGHRS and YFSETQ. V gave up 4 bases and J gave up 3 bases; unmatched junction bases: 3. This CDR3 has 13 amino acids. This CDR3 is CASSAGQYYGYTF. The CDR3 bases are TGCGCCAGCAGCGCGGGACAGTACTATGGCTACACCTTC.

CDR3 coding DNA: TGTGCCAAGAAAACGGCGGGGGGCAGCGGGGAGCTGTTTTTT. This translates into CAKKTAGGSGELFF. This sequence joins TRBV21-1 and TRBJ2-2; TRBD2 reflects the table's D call only, with no check against the DNA. TRBV21-1 is a recognized pseudogene. The CDR3 is 14 amino acids.

This clone was counted a single time. CDR3 nucleotide sequence: TGTGCCAGCAGCCTAATGGGACAGGGGACCGGCTACACCTTC. Translated: CASSLMGQGTGYTF. The chain has TRBV11-2 and TRBJ1-2, with TRBD1 matching 10 bases. The germline gives CDR1 SGHAT, CDR2 FQNNGV. With 5 bases clipped from V and 8 bases from J, the junction kept 8 bases outside the gene matches. This CDR3 comprises 14 residues. The variable domain in full, with the rest retrieved from reference TRBV11-2 and TRBJ1-2, is EAGVAQSPRYKIIEKRQSVAFWCNPISGHATLYWYQQILGQGPKLLIQFQNNGVVDDSQLPKDRFSAERLKGVDSTLKIQPAKLEDSAVYLCASSLMGQGTGYTFGSGTRLTVV.

A single count supports this clone. The J gene is TRBJ1-2, the V gene TRBV11-2; no clear D gene. V was cut by 0 bases and J by 4 bases, with 12 bases left in between. CDR1 is SGHAT, CDR2 FQNNGV, per germline. The CDR3 totals 15 residues. In DNA, the CDR3 is TGTGCCAGCAGCTTAGAGCCCGCAGCGATCTATGGCTACACCTTC. Translation: CASSLEPAAIYGYTF.

This chain joins TRBV3-1 (or the pseudogene TRBV3-2) and TRBJ2-7, with D unresolved. The CDR3 has 11 residues. Trimming stripped 2 bases from V and 7 bases from J, with 6 bases between. CDR1 LGHDT and CDR2 YNNKEL come from the germline V gene (reference sequence). The CDR3 here is CASSQMREQYF. The CDR3 region has the DNA TGTGCCAGCAGCCAAATGCGGGAGCAGTACTTC.

This clone was seen a single time. The chain joins TRBV6-5 to TRBJ1-5; 8 bases match TRBD1. J gave up 0 bases and V 6 bases, and 4 bases lay outside the gene matches. Germline V lookup: CDR1 MNHEY, CDR2 SVGAGI. The CDR3 extends over 15 amino acids. The CDR3 protein is CASRGQGHSNQPQHF. In DNA, the CDR3 is TGTGCCAGCAGAGGACAGGGCCATAGCAATCAGCCCCAGCATTTT.

V and J are TRBV5-1 and TRBJ2-5, with TRBD2 matching 13 bases. J lost 3 bases, V lost 4 bases, and 9 bases had no gene match. In germline, CDR1 is SGHRS, CDR2 YFSETQ. The CDR3 is made up of 17 amino acids. This CDR3 reads CASSPEPGLAGEETQYF. DNA of the CDR3: TGCGCCAGCAGCCCTGAGCCAGGACTAGCGGGGGAAGAGACCCAGTACTTC.

The chain couples TRBV10-1 to TRBJ2-3, with a tentative D call TRBD2 (7 bases). This CDR3 comprises 15 residues. Germline loops: CDR1 WNHNN, CDR2 SYGVQD (reference sequence). V lost 3 bases and J lost 5, with 15 bases in between. The CDR3 DNA sequence: TGCGCCAGCAGTGACTTTGGGAGGGGGTTAGATACGCAGTATTTT. This gives the protein CASSDFGRGLDTQYF.

CDR3 bases: TGCAGCGTACAAACCGGGACAGTCCTTAATGAAAAACTGTTTTTT. This gives the protein CSVQTGTVLNEKLFF. The V and J genes are TRBV29-1 and TRBJ1-4; 7 positions agree with TRBD1. CDR1 SQVTM and CDR2 ANQGSEA come from the germline V gene. V was pared by 6 bases and J by 4 bases, with 11 bases of the junction left unmatched. This CDR3 is 15 amino acids long.

V is TRBV5-1 and J is TRBJ1-2, with TRBD1 matching over 7 bases. Germline trimming cut 0 bases from V and 5 bases from J; bases unmatched to any gene: 7. This CDR3 is built from 15 residues. From germline, CDR1 is SGHRS and CDR2 YFSETQ. In DNA form, the CDR3 reads TGCGCCAGCAGCTTGGCCGTCGGACAGGATTATGGCTACACCTTC. Protein sequence: CASSLAVGQDYGYTF.

A few counts support this clone. The chain combines TRBV6-1 with TRBJ2-7; D not resolved. This CDR3 has 13 amino acids. Germline CDR1 MNHNS, CDR2 SASEGT. Trimming cost V 2 bases and J 6 bases, with 11 bases left between them. CDR3 nucleotide sequence: TGTGCCAGCAGTGAACGTCAGGTCCGCGAGCAGTACTTC. Protein sequence: CASSERQVREQYF.

The chain has TRBV7-8 and TRBJ2-7, with 7 bases aligning to TRBD1. This CDR3 spans 13 amino acids. CDR1 SGHVS and CDR2 FQNEAQ come from the germline V gene. Germline trimming cut 6 bases from V and 5 bases from J; bases unmatched to any gene: 7. The CDR3 nucleotides are TGTGCCAGCAGACGAGGGACAGTACACGAGCAGTACTTC. Protein: CASRRGTVHEQYF.